This section outlines one T cell receptor beta chain sequence together with its context. What it binds is unknown. The data derive from a study of cytomegalovirus exposure and HLA in healthy donors. Overall study results and limits: Most TCR sequences showed up rarely, but some public TCRs showed up in many donors.

PCR was performed using 60 Vbeta and 13 Jbeta primers. The data were produced by immunoSEQ multiplex PCR, yet TCRdb's version contains in-frame clones alone and is incomplete. In the table there are roughly 200,000 clones, around nine tenths of which are singletons. This clonotype was obtained from a young woman in good health and CMV-seronegative. The specimen sequenced was PBMCs.

The chain's CDR3 is CASSQERIQHTEAFF. CDR3 in DNA: TGCGCCAGCAGCCAAGAGAGGATTCAGCACACTGAAGCTTTCTTT. This chain links TRBV4-1 with TRBJ1-1; D gene uncertain. The germline gives CDR1 MGHRA, CDR2 YSYEKL. The ends were cut back, 0 bases at V and 3 bases at J, with 11 bases in the middle. This CDR3 has 15 residues.